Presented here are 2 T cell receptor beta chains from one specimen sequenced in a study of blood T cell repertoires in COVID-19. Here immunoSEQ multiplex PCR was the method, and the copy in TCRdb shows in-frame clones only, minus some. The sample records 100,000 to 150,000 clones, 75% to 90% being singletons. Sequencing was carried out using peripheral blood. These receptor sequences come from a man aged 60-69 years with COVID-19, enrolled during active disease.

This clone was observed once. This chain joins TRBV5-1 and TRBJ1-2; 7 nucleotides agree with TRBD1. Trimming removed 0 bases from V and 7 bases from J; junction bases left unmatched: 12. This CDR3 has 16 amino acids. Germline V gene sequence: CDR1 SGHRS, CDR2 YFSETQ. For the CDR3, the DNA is TGCGCCAGCAGCTTGGGGTGGACAGGACCTCTATTTGGCTACACCTTC. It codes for CASSLGWTGPLFGYTF.

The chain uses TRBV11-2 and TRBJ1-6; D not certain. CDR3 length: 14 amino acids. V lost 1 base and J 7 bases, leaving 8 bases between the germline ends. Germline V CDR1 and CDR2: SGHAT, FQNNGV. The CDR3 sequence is CASSLGVKNSPLHF. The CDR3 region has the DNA TGTGCCAGCAGCTTAGGCGTCAAGAATTCACCCCTCCACTTT.